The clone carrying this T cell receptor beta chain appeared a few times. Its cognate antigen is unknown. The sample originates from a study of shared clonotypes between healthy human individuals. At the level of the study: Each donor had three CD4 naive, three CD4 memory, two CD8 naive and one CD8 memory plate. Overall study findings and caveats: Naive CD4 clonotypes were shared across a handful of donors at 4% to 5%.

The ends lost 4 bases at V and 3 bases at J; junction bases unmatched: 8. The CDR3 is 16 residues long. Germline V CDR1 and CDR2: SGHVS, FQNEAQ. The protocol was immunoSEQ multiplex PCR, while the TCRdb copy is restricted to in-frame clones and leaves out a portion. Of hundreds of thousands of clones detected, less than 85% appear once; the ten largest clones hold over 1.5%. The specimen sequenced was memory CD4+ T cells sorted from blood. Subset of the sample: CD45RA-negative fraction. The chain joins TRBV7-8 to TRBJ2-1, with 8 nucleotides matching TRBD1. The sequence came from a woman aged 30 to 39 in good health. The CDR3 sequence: CASSWDRSLIYNEQFF. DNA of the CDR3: TGTGCCAGCAGCTGGGACAGGTCACTCATCTACAATGAGCAGTTCTTC.